Listed below are T cell receptor beta chains from one sample, sequenced in a study of identical twins. TCRdb reprocessed the 5' RACE reads with MiXCR, giving one entry per CDR3 protein. The repertoire consists of roughly 250,000 distinct CDR3 sequences, with more than 13% occurring once and the leading ten covering around 9.5%. Sample: memory (CD45RO+) T cells sorted from blood. Receptor source: a woman aged 18-35 years in good health. Each CDR3 is given with its conserved first and last residue. Fields, in order: V gene, D gene, J gene, clone size, CDR3 protein, CDR3 DNA. The D gene is left open where the match is weak. The size field is filled for only some rows; it gives once, few, many or a size class.

TRBV12-3/TRBV12-4	.	TRBJ2-3	few	CASSWRTDTQYF	TGTGCCAGCAGTTGGCGCACAGATACGCAGTATTTT
TRBV6-2/TRBV6-3	TRBD2	TRBJ2-1	.	CASSQRGVSYNEQFF	TGTGCCAGCAGTCAGCGGGGGGTCTCCTACAATGAGCAGTTCTTC
TRBV29-1	TRBD1	TRBJ2-7	many	CSVAGDREPYEQYF	TGCAGCGTTGCCGGGGACAGGGAACCCTACGAGCAGTACTTC
TRBV7-9	.	TRBJ2-3	.	CASSSGSRADTQYF	TGTGCCAGCAGTTCCGGTAGCAGGGCAGATACGCAGTATTTT
TRBV7-2	.	TRBJ2-3	few	CASSLGGNTQYF	TGTGCCAGCAGCTTAGGGGGTAATACGCAGTATTTT
TRBV6-4	.	TRBJ2-2	many	CASSAQTGHGELFF	TGTGCCAGCAGTGCCCAGACGGGGCACGGGGAGCTGTTTTTT
TRBV9	.	TRBJ2-1	.	CASSVERGGQRVNEQFF	TGTGCCAGCAGCGTAGAAAGGGGGGGACAGCGTGTCAATGAGCAGTTCTTC
TRBV7-9	.	TRBJ1-1	.	CASSPPRGADTEAFF	TGTGCCAGCAGCCCCCCCCGCGGGGCGGACACTGAAGCTTTCTTT
TRBV12-3/TRBV12-4	.	TRBJ1-3	few	CATSLYSGNTIYF	TGTGCCACCTCCTTATACTCTGGAAACACCATATATTTT
TRBV28	.	TRBJ1-2	.	CAIRPPGSFTYGYTF	TGTGCCATCCGCCCCCCAGGGTCATTTACATATGGCTACACCTTC
TRBV20-1	TRBD2	TRBJ2-1	many	CSASRAGGPYNEQFF	TGCAGTGCTAGCCGAGCGGGAGGGCCTTACAATGAGCAGTTCTTC
TRBV9	.	TRBJ2-2	.	CASSVSRGGSDTGELFF	TGTGCCAGCAGCGTATCCAGGGGAGGCAGCGACACCGGGGAGCTGTTTTTT
TRBV20-1	TRBD2	TRBJ2-5	.	CSARDPSGGGETQYF	TGCAGTGCTAGAGATCCTAGCGGGGGGGGTGAGACCCAGTACTTC
TRBV6-2/TRBV6-3	.	TRBJ2-7	.	CASSYSYWDHSYEQYF	TGTGCCAGCAGTTACTCGTATTGGGACCACTCCTACGAGCAGTACTTC
TRBV12-3/TRBV12-4	.	TRBJ1-1	few	CASSLTGLKAFF	TGTGCCAGCAGTTTAACAGGTCTGAAAGCTTTCTTT
TRBV11-1	TRBD2	TRBJ2-3	few	CASSPSGTSGSGVTDTQYF	TGTGCCAGCAGCCCCTCCGGGACTAGCGGCTCCGGAGTGACAGATACGCAGTATTTT
TRBV20-1	.	TRBJ1-2	many	CSAFGLPAPYTF	TGCAGTGCTTTCGGACTGCCCGCTCCCTACACCTTC
TRBV5-5	.	TRBJ2-7	many	CASSPPQAYEQYF	TGTGCCAGCAGCCCTCCCCAGGCCTACGAGCAGTACTTC
TRBV12-3/TRBV12-4	.	TRBJ2-7	many	CASSFGDSYEQYF	TGTGCCAGCAGTTTCGGAGACAGCTACGAGCAGTACTTC
TRBV20-1	.	TRBJ2-3	few	CSARAGDNTDTQYF	TGCAGTGCTAGAGCTGGGGATAACACAGATACGCAGTATTTT
TRBV7-9	.	TRBJ1-2	.	CASSSRDGYTF	TGTGCCAGCAGCTCACGGGATGGCTACACCTTC
TRBV11-2	.	TRBJ2-1	few	CASSPRLGGVYNEQFF	TGTGCCAGCAGCCCCCGGCTGGGCGGGGTCTACAATGAGCAGTTCTTC
TRBV10-3	TRBD2	TRBJ2-3	many	CAISVGASGTSDTQYF	TGTGCCATCAGTGTCGGGGCTAGCGGGACCTCAGATACGCAGTATTTT
TRBV7-9	.	TRBJ1-1	.	CASSPEDTEAFF	TGTGCCAGCAGCCCAGAGGACACTGAAGCTTTCTTT
TRBV3-1	.	TRBJ2-3	few	CASNRAFTDTQYF	TGTGCCAGCAATAGGGCCTTCACAGATACGCAGTATTTT
TRBV6-5	TRBD2	TRBJ2-5	.	CASSYSTSGQTQYF	TGTGCCAGCAGTTACTCGACTAGCGGGCAGACCCAGTACTTC
TRBV6-6	.	TRBJ2-5	.	CATGEAETQYF	TGTGCCACAGGGGAGGCAGAGACCCAGTACTTC
TRBV2	.	TRBJ2-1	few	CASSEIARYNEQFF	TGTGCCAGCAGTGAAATAGCTCGGTACAATGAGCAGTTCTTC
TRBV12-3/TRBV12-4	TRBD1	TRBJ1-5	.	CASSSRDRGPHNQPQHF	TGTGCCAGCAGTAGCCGGGACAGGGGTCCCCACAATCAGCCCCAGCATTTT
TRBV12-3/TRBV12-4	.	TRBJ1-1	many	CASSYWGGLDTEAFF	TGTGCCAGCAGTTATTGGGGTGGTTTGGACACTGAAGCTTTCTTT
TRBV29-1	.	TRBJ1-1	few	CSVGIRGAFF	TGCAGCGTTGGGATCAGGGGAGCTTTCTTT
TRBV2	.	TRBJ2-3	few	CASTRTRSTDTQYF	TGTGCCAGCACCCGGACCAGAAGCACAGATACGCAGTATTTT
TRBV4-2	.	TRBJ2-3	few	CASSQDLGLVYF	TGTGCCAGCAGCCAAGATTTAGGACTTGTGTATTTT
TRBV20-1	.	TRBJ1-1	few	CSASQGITEAFF	TGCAGTGCTAGCCAGGGAATCACTGAAGCTTTCTTT
TRBV20-1	TRBD2	TRBJ2-3	few	CSARASGTSGRNTQYF	TGCAGTGCTAGGGCCTCCGGGACTAGCGGGAGAAATACGCAGTATTTT
TRBV5-1	.	TRBJ2-7	many	CASSLGTDEQYF	TGCGCCAGCAGCTTGGGGACGGACGAGCAGTACTTC
TRBV9	.	TRBJ1-2	.	CASSVAEGSYGYTF	TGTGCCAGCAGCGTGGCAGAGGGGTCTTATGGCTACACCTTC
TRBV10-3	.	TRBJ2-2	many	CAIRRQDNTGELFF	TGTGCCATCAGGAGACAGGACAACACCGGGGAGCTGTTTTTT
TRBV2	TRBD1	TRBJ2-7	few	CASSQTGGPTYEQYF	TGTGCCAGCAGCCAGACAGGGGGTCCCACCTACGAGCAGTACTTC
TRBV5-6	TRBD1	TRBJ2-1	few	CASTSGDRYEQFF	TGTGCCAGCACCTCCGGGGACAGATATGAGCAGTTCTTC
TRBV30	.	TRBJ2-6	.	CAWKGPGSGANVLTF	TGTGCCTGGAAGGGACCGGGCTCTGGGGCCAACGTCCTGACTTTC
TRBV27	TRBD1	TRBJ1-2	few	CASSRLGTDYGYTF	TGTGCCAGCAGTCGTCTCGGGACAGACTATGGCTACACCTTC
TRBV20-1	.	TRBJ1-2	few	CSATKQGNGYTF	TGCAGTGCGACAAAACAGGGAAATGGCTACACCTTC
TRBV29-1	TRBD1	TRBJ1-2	few	CSVEGTVRDRGLRGYGYTF	TGCAGCGTTGAAGGAACTGTCCGGGACAGGGGATTGAGGGGCTATGGCTACACCTTC
TRBV6-6	.	TRBJ1-2	.	CASRPSGDYGYTF	TGTGCCAGCAGACCTTCGGGGGACTATGGCTACACCTTC
TRBV30	.	TRBJ1-3	many	CAWSAGSGGNTIYF	TGTGCCTGGAGTGCGGGGAGTGGTGGAAACACCATATATTTT
TRBV30	.	TRBJ1-6	many	CAWSVLGADNSPLHF	TGTGCCTGGAGTGTACTTGGGGCAGATAATTCACCCCTCCACTTT
TRBV3-1	.	TRBJ2-5	.	CASARAHQETQYF	TGTGCCAGCGCTCGGGCGCACCAAGAGACCCAGTACTTC
TRBV7-2	.	TRBJ2-7	.	CASLDPAVSMDHEQYF	TGTGCCAGCCTCGATCCTGCGGTCTCAATGGACCACGAGCAGTACTTC